These 28 T cell receptor delta chains came from one sample sequenced in a study of γδ T cells in repeated Plasmodium falciparum infection. TCRdb called clones from the multiplex PCR reads again using CATT. The sample carries 75,000 to 95,000 delta-chain clones, approximately 0.96% recorded once. Flow sorting of PBMC yielded separate Vgamma9/Vdelta2+ and Vdelta2-negative gammadelta T cell populations for bulk repertoire analysis. The material sequenced was gamma-delta T cells from blood. These receptors were taken from a pool of human donors (malaria-infected and uninfected, not separated).

A word on this clone: One base separates it from a far larger clone, so it is likely a read error. Other DNA sequences from this sample encode an identical CDR3 as well. The V gene is TRDV1; the J gene was not called; TRDD3 is the table's D call and was not checked against the DNA. The CDR3 totals 17 residues. In germline, CDR1 is TSWWSYY, CDR2 QGS. The CDR3 sequence is CALGEPEYVRVPDKLIF. The CDR3 bases are TGTGCTCTTGGGGAGCCGGAGTACGTGAGGGTCCCCGATAAGCTCATCTTT.

For this clone: The protein that TCRdb holds for this DNA derives from a much larger clone and differs from the translated DNA at residue 5, which likely indicates a read error; the protein shown here is translated from the DNA. The rearrangement links TRDV2 to TRDJ1; 9 nucleotides match TRDD3. The germline V gene has CDR1 GEAIGNYY and CDR2 EKD. V lost 6 bases, J lost 0 bases, and 16 bases stayed unmatched. This CDR3 contains 18 residues. Written as DNA, the CDR3 is TGTGCCTGTTCTCCCTTGGGTACTGGGGGACCTTACACCGATAAACTCATCTTT. Its translation: CACSPLGTGGPYTDKLIF.

To note about this clone: It is likely a read error: a sequence one base away is far more abundant. The sample contains more than one DNA sequence encoding this CDR3. This sequence joins TRDV2 and TRDJ1; 9 bases line up with TRDD3. The J gene is not listed in TCRdb, so it was assigned here from a DNA match to germline. The CDR3 has 19 residues. Germline V lookup: CDR1 GEAIGNYY, CDR2 EKD. CDR3 bases: TGCGCCTGTGACACCGGTCTGGGGGATTCTCAATTTTACACCGATAAACTCATCTTT. Its protein is CACDTGLGDSQFYTDKLIF.

As concerns this clone: The protein TCRdb gives is from a much larger clone and does not agree with this DNA's translation at residue 5, likely a read error; the protein shown here comes from the DNA. The rearrangement uses TRDV2 and TRDJ1; 9 nucleotides match TRDD3. The ends lost 3 bases at V and 1 base at J; junction bases unmatched: 11. The CDR3 consists of 17 residues. Germline V gene sequence: CDR1 GEAIGNYY, CDR2 EKD. CDR3 amino acids: CACDSVGLGDSTDKLIF. Written as DNA, the CDR3 is TGTGCCTGTGACTCCGTTGGCCTGGGGGATTCCACCGATAAACTCATCTTT.

This clone was seen only a few times. TCRdb has a much larger clone's protein, which differs at residue 5 from the translation of this DNA, likely because of a read error; what is shown is the protein translated from the DNA. V gene TRDV1 combines with J gene TRDJ1, with TRDD2 as a possible D gene (5 bases). Germline V gene lookup returns CDR1 TSWWSYY and CDR2 QGS. Trimming removed 4 bases from V and 2 bases from J, with 29 bases in between. This CDR3 has 20 residues. The CDR3 DNA sequence: TGTGCTCTTGGGGGAGGACCCGGCCTATCCTATGGAACGGGTACCGATAAACTCATCTTT. As protein: CALGGGPGLSYGTGTDKLIF.

In its sample, this clone was seen a few times. The translation of this DNA and the TCRdb protein of a much larger clone differ at residue 8, probably owing to a read error; the protein shown here is translated from the DNA. V and J are TRDV2 and TRDJ3; D is uncertain. TCRdb records no J gene; here it was assigned by comparing the DNA to germline. This CDR3 has 21 residues. Germline CDR1 and CDR2: GEAIGNYY and EKD. The V end was cut by 6 bases, the J end by 0 bases, with 26 bases between. CDR3 nucleotides: TGTGCCTGTTTCCAACTGTTAGGTACGGGCAGCAGCTCCTGGGACACCCGACAGATGTTTTTC. Translated: CACFQLLGTGSSSWDTRQMFF.

Comment on this clone: The protein in TCRdb stems from a much larger clone and differs at residue 17 from this DNA's translation, likely a read error; here the protein is translated from the DNA. The chain joins TRAV38-2/DV8 to TRDJ1; 8 bases are a match to TRDD3. The J gene was missing in TCRdb and was found by matching the end of the DNA to germline. CDR3 length: 21 residues. Germline V gene sequence: CDR1 TSESDYY, CDR2 QEAYKQQN. CDR3 DNA sequence: TGTGCTTATAGGACGGCGGCGAGGGGATACTTAGGTATCGTGGACACCGAAAAACTCATCTTT. Translating gives CAYRTAARGYLGIVDTEKLIF.

This clone was counted only a few times. TCRdb assigns this DNA the protein of a much larger clone, which departs from its translation at residue 3; this likely reflects a read error, and the protein shown comes from translating the DNA. The chain uses TRDV1 and TRDJ1, with 9 bases identical to TRDD3. The J gene is not listed in TCRdb, so it was assigned here from a DNA match to germline. The germline V gene has CDR1 TSWWSYY and CDR2 QGS. The CDR3 spans 17 residues. This CDR3 is CAPGEPSHLGDLDKLIF. The DNA for the CDR3 is TGTGCTCCTGGGGAACCCTCCCACCTGGGGGATCTCGATAAACTCATCTTT.

This clone has just a few counts. This likely reflects a read error, since a far larger clone is one base away. In the same sample, other DNA sequences code for this CDR3. The J gene is TRDJ2, the V gene TRDV1; 10 nucleotides align to TRDD3. In germline, CDR1 is TSWWSYY, CDR2 QGS. J was trimmed by 0 bases and V by 5 bases; bases with no gene match: 21. The CDR3 length is 22 residues. This CDR3 reads CALGSLPPQGDTRIPLTAQLFF. As DNA, the CDR3 is TGTGCTCTTGGGAGCCTTCCCCCACAGGGGGATACGCGAATCCCTTTGACAGCACAACTCTTCTTT.

This clone was detected only a few times. This DNA translates differently at residue 6 from the TCRdb protein, which is that of a much larger clone; a read error is likely, and the protein shown is the DNA's own translation. The V and J genes are TRDV2 and TRDJ1; 9 bases line up with TRDD3. No J segment appears in TCRdb, so it was assigned here by matching the sequence to germline. Germline assignment: CDR1 GEAIGNYY and CDR2 EKD. With V trimmed by 0 bases and J by 0 bases, 28 bases remained unmatched. The length of the CDR3 is 24 residues. CDR3 nucleotide sequence: TGTGCCTGTGACACCGAGAGGGGGGGGGATACCCACTACAGTACACCGACGTACACCGATAAACTCATCTTT. Its protein product is CACDTERGGDTHYSTPTYTDKLIF.

As to this clone: Only one base separates this from a far larger clonotype, so it likely reflects a read error. The same CDR3 is also encoded by other DNA sequences in this sample. The gene calls are TRDV2 and TRDJ1, with 10 bases aligning to TRDD3. TCRdb is silent on the J gene; assignment here came from matching the DNA to germline. CDR1 and CDR2 (germline): GEAIGNYY, EKD. The CDR3 sequence is 18 residues long. The CDR3, as DNA: TGTGCCTGTGACACCCCAGGACTGGGGGATCTGTACACAGATAAACTCATCTTT. This sequence encodes CACDTPGLGDLYTDKLIF.

Of note for this clone: Just one base apart from a much larger clone, this may be a read error. This chain joins TRDV1 and TRDJ1, with 7 bases fitting TRDD3. TCRdb gives no J gene; it was assigned here by matching the DNA to germline. The V gene's germline CDR1 is TSWWSYY and CDR2 QGS. This CDR3 comprises 21 residues. V shed 2 bases and J 3 bases; nucleotides not matched to a gene: 24. The CDR3: CALGEVLNGPSGGSYADKLIF. The CDR3, as DNA: TGTGCTCTTGGGGAAGTCTTAAACGGGCCTTCTGGGGGCTCGTACGCCGATAAACTCATCTTT.

This clone has just a few counts. Since a far larger clone is one base different, this is likely a read error. Other DNA sequences in this sample translate to the same CDR3. The chain uses TRDV2 and TRDJ1; 12 nucleotides agree with TRDD3. The J gene is absent in TCRdb and was assigned here via DNA matching to germline. The CDR3 loop spans 18 amino acids. V was pared by 3 bases and J by 0 bases, with 10 bases of the junction left unmatched. Germline V CDR1 and CDR2: GEAIGNYY, EKD. The CDR3 DNA follows: TGTGCCTGTGACGCTTTACTGGGGGATACTTCTTACACCGATAAACTCATCTTT. It specifies CACDALLGDTSYTDKLIF.

This clone has ten or more counts. One base away lies a much larger clone, so this may be a sequencing read error. The genes are TRDV1 and TRDJ1, with 12 bases fitting TRDD3. This CDR3 contains 19 residues. Germline values: CDR1 TSWWSYY, CDR2 QGS. The trim removed 8 bases at V and 1 base at J, leaving 17 bases unmatched. The CDR3 sequence is CALRPDCPCWGIRTDKLIF. CDR3 bases: TGTGCTCTTCGGCCCGATTGCCCTTGCTGGGGGATACGCACCGATAAACTCATCTTT.

This clone came up a few times. TCRdb has a much larger clone's protein, which differs at residue 4 from the translation of this DNA, likely because of a read error; what is shown is the protein translated from the DNA. In nucleotides, the CDR3 is TGTGCTCTTAGGAAACCGTACTGGGGGATAGCGGGCACCGATAAACTCATCTTT. It encodes CALRKPYWGIAGTDKLIF. V is TRDV1 and J is TRDJ1; TRDD3 agrees at 11 bases. The CDR3 loop spans 18 amino acids. With V trimmed by 8 bases and J by 1 base, 15 bases remained unmatched. Per the germline V gene, CDR1 is TSWWSYY and CDR2 is QGS.

This clone was seen repeatedly, ten times or more. TCRdb has a much larger clone's protein, which differs at residue 4 from the translation of this DNA, likely because of a read error; what is shown is the protein translated from the DNA. The chain is built from TRDV2 and TRDJ2; D remains unclear. TCRdb lists no J gene, so it was determined here by aligning the DNA to germline. Germline CDR1 reads GEAIGNYY; CDR2 reads EKD. The CDR3 length is 17 residues. Trimming removed 5 bases at V and 7 bases at J, with 25 bases between. The CDR3 sequence is CACGKVGDPSRKAQLFF. CDR3 in DNA: TGTGCCTGTGGCAAGGTGGGTGACCCAAGTAGGAAAGCACAACTCTTCTTT.

This clone occurred many times. The chain employs TRDV1 and TRDJ1, with D uncertain. With 0 bases removed from V and 3 bases from J, the gap between germline ends came to 14 bases. Germline values: CDR1 TSWWSYY, CDR2 QGS. The length of the CDR3 is 16 residues. The CDR3 DNA follows: TGTGCTCTTGGGGAACTACTCCGGAATGACTCCGATAAACTCATCTTT. Amino acids: CALGELLRNDSDKLIF.

This clone was recorded a few times. TCRdb pairs this DNA with a much larger clone's protein that differs at residue 16, likely a read error; the protein shown was translated from the DNA. The J gene is uncalled and the V gene is TRDV1; no DNA check was done on the table's D call, TRDD3. The CDR3 totals 18 residues. CDR1 TSWWSYY and CDR2 QGS come from the germline V gene. CDR3 bases: TGTGCTCTTGGGGAACCGTCCTCCTACCCCGCGTGTACCGATAAACCCATCTTT. Translating gives CALGEPSSYPACTDKPIF.

This clone was recorded at least ten times. TCRdb's protein, taken from a much larger clone, differs from this DNA's translation at residue 3, likely owing to a read error; the protein displayed comes from the DNA. The chain couples TRDV2 to TRDJ1; D gene uncertain. The CDR3 is 16 amino acids. Germline lookup yields CDR1 GEAIGNYY and CDR2 EKD. The CDR3, as DNA: TGTGCCCGTGACACCGTCGGAGACGCGTACACCGATAAACTCATCTTT. Residues: CARDTVGDAYTDKLIF.

A word on this clone: The protein given by TCRdb reflects a much larger clone and differs at residues 9 and 16 from this DNA's translation, likely from a read error; the protein shown is the DNA's translation. The CDR3 sequence is CALGELVGTYRHAPVRGDTTDKLIF. The CDR3 nucleotides are TGTGCTCTTGGGGAACTAGTAGGGACGTACCGACACGCCCCAGTACGGGGGGATACTACCGATAAACTCATCTTT. This chain connects TRDV1 to TRDJ1; 9 bases match TRDD3. CDR3 length: 25 residues. CDR1 is TSWWSYY, CDR2 QGS, per germline. With 0 bases clipped from V and 2 bases from J, the junction kept 31 bases outside the gene matches.

There are a few counts of this clone. The protein TCRdb gives is from a much larger clone and does not agree with this DNA's translation at residue 5, likely a read error; the protein shown here comes from the DNA. The chain carries TRDV2 and TRDJ1; TRDD3 aligns across 9 bases. TCRdb records no J gene; here it was assigned by comparing the DNA to germline. The CDR3 length is 16 residues. The germline V gene has CDR1 GEAIGNYY and CDR2 EKD. V lost 3 bases and J lost 2; bases outside the gene matches: 9. The CDR3 coding sequence is TGTGCCTGTGACGGTCTGGGGGATTTTGGGACCGATAAACTCATCTTT. This translates into CACDGLGDFGTDKLIF.

This clone was recorded a few times. TCRdb attributes to this sequence the protein of a much larger clone, which differs from the DNA translation at residue 6; a read error is likely, and the protein displayed is translated from the DNA. The chain employs TRDV2 and TRDJ1; no firm D call. TCRdb supplies no J gene; here it was assigned by aligning the nucleotide sequence to germline. Trimming shortened V by 0 bases and J by 2 bases, and 24 bases separated the two germline ends. The CDR3 is 19 residues long. Germline CDR1 is GEAIGNYY and CDR2 is EKD. In nucleotides, the CDR3 is TGTGCCTGTGACACCAAATTTGGCGGGGTCAACAAGAGGACCGATAAACTCATCTTT. Protein product: CACDTKFGGVNKRTDKLIF.

This clone was seen a few times. A single base is all that separates this from a far larger clone, so a read error is likely. At the DNA level, this CDR3 is encoded by other sequences in the same sample as well. The chain employs TRDV2 and TRDJ1, with 8 nucleotides matching TRDD3. The CDR3 is 15 residues long. CDR1 is GEAIGNYY, CDR2 EKD, per germline. CDR3 DNA sequence: TGTGCCTGTGACGTACTGGGGGTTTACACCGATAAACTCATATTT. Translated: CACDVLGVYTDKLIF.

Notes on this clone: The protein given by TCRdb reflects a much larger clone and differs at residue 11 from this DNA's translation, likely from a read error; the protein shown is the DNA's translation. V usage is TRDV2 and J usage is TRDJ1, with D possibly being TRDD2 or TRDD3 (5 bases each). Between the trimmed V and J ends, which lost 3 bases and 1 base, there was a span of 26 bases. Germline CDR1 GEAIGNYY, CDR2 EKD. This CDR3 spans 19 amino acids. The CDR3 spells CACDSVLIPTEGFTDKLIF. The CDR3 nucleotides are TGTGCCTGTGACTCCGTTTTGATCCCTACTGAGGGATTCACCGATAAACTCATCTTT.

Comment on this clone: The TCRdb protein comes from a much larger clone and disagrees with this DNA's translation at residue 5, likely due to a read error; the protein given here is derived from the DNA. This chain connects TRDV1 to TRDJ1; 8 positions match TRDD3. The CDR3 contains 19 residues. Germline CDR1 TSWWSYY, CDR2 QGS. V lost 8 bases, J lost 5 bases, and 25 bases stayed unmatched. The CDR3 region has the DNA TGTGCTCTTAAATCCTACCGAACGGTACTGGGGGCCCGCACGGATAAACTCATCTTT. It codes for CALKSYRTVLGARTDKLIF.

A note on this clone: A far more abundant clone sits one base away, making this likely a read error. In the same sample, other DNA sequences code for this CDR3. V usage is TRDV2 and J usage is TRDJ3; 7 bases agree with TRDD3. TCRdb is silent on the J gene; assignment here came from matching the DNA to germline. The CDR3 is 18 residues long. V gave up 3 bases and J gave up 16 bases; unmatched junction bases: 23. Per germline, CDR1 GEAIGNYY and CDR2 EKD. CDR3 nucleotide sequence: TGTGCCTGTGACGACGGGGGAGTACTGGGGATAAAGGACCGGCAGATGTTTTTC. Protein: CACDDGGVLGIKDRQMFF.

This clone was seen a handful of times. This DNA's translation and the protein TCRdb lists, from a much larger clone, do not match at residue 16, likely due to a read error; the protein shown is translated from the DNA. The J gene went uncalled, whereas the V gene is TRDV2. Germline CDR1 reads GEAIGNYY; CDR2 reads EKD. The CDR3 is made up of 18 amino acids. In DNA form, the CDR3 reads TGTGCCTGTGACTCCTTACTCACACGGACACTTGACACCGATAAACCCATCTTT. The encoded protein is CACDSLLTRTLDTDKPIF.

A remark on this clone: TCRdb shows a much larger clone's protein in place of this DNA's translation, and the two differ at residue 7, likely through a read error; the protein shown is translated from the DNA. J is TRDJ1 and V is TRDV1; D remains ambiguous. TCRdb leaves out the J gene; it was filled in here by matching the DNA to germline. V was shortened by 4 bases and J by 8 bases, with 11 bases between the two germline ends. CDR3 length equals 12 residues. Per germline, CDR1 TSWWSYY and CDR2 QGS. CDR3 nucleotide sequence: TGTGCTCTTGGGGCCGTTTTCCAAAAACTCATCTTT. Amino acids: CALGAVFQKLIF.